This entry lists 11 T cell receptor beta chains sequenced from one sample in a study of early T cells in non-severe SARS-CoV-2 infection. A single record per CDR3 protein comes from TCRdb applying MiXCR to the 5' RACE reads. The table records fewer than 80,000 distinct CDR3 sequences, 10% to 12% of them present only once. The sequencing here drew on whole blood, taken at baseline. The receptors derive from an adult who was a healthcare worker with PCR-confirmed SARS-CoV-2 infection or an uninfected control (not recorded which).

This clonotype appeared many times. The chain combines TRBV5-6 with TRBJ1-1; 9 bases fit TRBD1. CDR1 is SGHDT and CDR2 is YYEEEE in the germline V gene. The CDR3 has 15 residues. The V segment lost 4 bases and the J segment 5 bases; nucleotides outside the gene matches: 9. As DNA, the CDR3 is TGTGCCAGCAGCCGCCGAACCGGGACAGGGACTGAAGCTTTCTTT. It is translated as CASSRRTGTGTEAFF.

This clonotype was counted ten times or more. V gene TRBV5-1 combines with J gene TRBJ2-7; 12 bases agree with TRBD2. This CDR3 is built from 16 residues. Germline V gene sequence: CDR1 SGHRS, CDR2 YFSETQ. J lost 5 bases, V lost 4 bases, and 10 bases had no gene match. The CDR3 here is CASSHSSGGASDEQYF. For the CDR3, the DNA is TGCGCCAGCAGCCATTCTAGCGGGGGGGCCTCGGACGAGCAGTACTTC. Looking up the rest from reference TRBV5-1 and TRBJ2-7 gives the full variable domain: KAGVTQTPRYLIKTRGQQVTLSCSPISGHRSVSWYQQTPGQGLQFLFEYFSETQRNKGNFPGRFSGRQFSNSRSEMNVSTLELGDSALYLCASSHSSGGASDEQYFGPGTRLTVT.

Many counts were recorded for this clonotype. The chain is built from TRBV18 and TRBJ2-6; D tentatively fits TRBD1 or TRBD2 (5 bases each). CDR3 length: 17 amino acids. Germline values: CDR1 KGHSH, CDR2 LQKENI. With 6 bases removed from V and 0 bases from J, the gap between germline ends came to 15 bases. Here the CDR3 reads CASSDRGPGSGANVLTF. The CDR3 nucleotides are TGTGCCAGCTCCGACAGAGGGCCCGGCTCTGGGGCCAACGTCCTGACTTTC. Full variable domain (outside the CDR3, taken from reference TRBV18 and TRBJ2-6): NAGVMQNPRHLVRRRGQEARLRCSPMKGHSHVYWYRQLPEEGLKFMVYLQKENIIDESGMPKERFSAEFPKEGPSILRIQQVVRGDSAAYFCASSDRGPGSGANVLTFGAGSRLTVL.

This chain uses TRBV6-5 with TRBJ2-5; tentative D call: TRBD2 (5 bases). V was pared by 10 bases and J by 0 bases, with 12 bases between. CDR1 and CDR2 from the germline V gene are MNHEY and SVGAGI. The CDR3 totals 13 residues. The CDR3 region has the DNA TGTGCCACTACCCGGGATAACCAAGAGACCCAGTACTTC. This encodes CATTRDNQETQYF.

This clonotype was counted at least ten times. This chain uses TRBV11-2 with TRBJ2-7; D unresolved. Germline V lookup: CDR1 SGHAT, CDR2 FQNNGV. V shed 8 bases and J shed 7 bases, with 9 bases lying between them. This CDR3 has 10 amino acids. In DNA form, the CDR3 reads TGTGCCAGCCCTGGGTCGGAGCAGTACTTC. Its translation is CASPGSEQYF.

The table lists this clonotype with many counts. The chain employs TRBV12-3 or TRBV12-4 and TRBJ1-1, with D perhaps matching TRBD1 (6 bases). The CDR3 totals 14 residues. The ends were cut back, 5 bases at V and 2 bases at J, with 12 bases in the middle. The CDR3 reads CASSPRRGNTEAFF. In DNA form, the CDR3 reads TGTGCCAGCAGTCCCCGCAGGGGAAACACTGAAGCTTTCTTT.

The DNA for the CDR3 is TGTGCCAGCAGCAATTCAGGGGCGGACATTCAGTACTTC. Amino acid sequence: CASSNSGADIQYF. The chain couples TRBV7-3 to TRBJ2-4, with a possible D match to TRBD1 (6 bases). The CDR3 contains 13 residues. V lost 5 bases and J 8 bases, leaving 13 bases between the germline ends. CDR1 and CDR2 from the germline V gene are SGHTA and FQGTGA.

The V and J genes are TRBV29-1 and TRBJ2-2; D is ambiguous. Germline V lookup: CDR1 SQVTM, CDR2 ANQGSEA. V shed 3 bases and J shed 6 bases, with 11 bases lying between them. The CDR3 is 13 amino acids. CDR3 amino acids: CSVERLAAGELFF. As DNA, the CDR3 is TGCAGCGTTGAGCGGTTGGCCGCCGGGGAGCTGTTTTTT.

This clonotype was recorded a few times. V is TRBV2 and J is TRBJ1-1; D remains unclear. Germline lookup yields CDR1 SNHLY and CDR2 FYNNEI. With 4 bases removed from V and 2 bases from J, the gap between germline ends came to 11 bases. CDR3 size: 14 residues. The CDR3 reads CASSAYTENTEAFF. The DNA for the CDR3 is TGTGCCAGCAGTGCGTACACAGAAAACACTGAAGCTTTCTTT. The variable domain in full, completed from reference TRBV2 and TRBJ1-1, reads EPEVTQTPSHQVTQMGQEVILRCVPISNHLYFYWYRQILGQKVEFLVSFYNNEISEKSEIFDDQFSVERPDGSNFTLKIRSTKLEDSAMYFCASSAYTENTEAFFGQGTRLTVV.

This clonotype was seen more than once but under ten times. The V and J genes are TRBV6-2 or TRBV6-3 and TRBJ2-1; D might be TRBD1 (7 bases). The CDR3 is 20 amino acids. Germline-derived CDR1 and CDR2 are MNHEY and SVGEGT. V was clipped by 5 bases and J by 7 bases, with 33 bases between them. The chain's CDR3 is CASSLRYRGLARSQFNEQFF. In DNA form, the CDR3 reads TGTGCCAGCAGTCTCCGATACAGGGGACTGGCTCGGAGTCAGTTTAATGAGCAGTTCTTC.

This clonotype was counted a few times. The V and J genes are TRBV14 and TRBJ1-1; tentative D call: TRBD1 (6 bases). The CDR3 loop spans 14 amino acids. Per the germline V gene, CDR1 is SGHDN and CDR2 is FVKESK. Deletions cut 4 bases from V and 1 base from J, with 10 bases between. The CDR3 loop is CASSRDNPNTEAFF. The CDR3 DNA is TGTGCCAGCAGCCGGGACAACCCGAACACTGAAGCTTTCTTT.